This T cell receptor beta chain emerged from a study of T cell responses to AZD1222 COVID-19 vaccine. With 10 bases removed from V and 3 bases from J, the gap between germline ends came to 24 bases. The CDR3 runs 16 residues. Germline CDR1 LNHDA, CDR2 SQIVND (reference sequence). Overall study results and limits: Nearly half of spike-specific TCRs reportedly target unmutated variant regions.

A word on this clone: No antigen is known for it.

Generated by immunoSEQ multiplex PCR, the TCRdb table keeps only in-frame clones and is missing some. The repertoire holds roughly 99,000 clones, with about 90% as singletons. The V gene is TRBV19, the J gene TRBJ1-1; D unresolved. This receptor was identified in an adult in good health. Source: peripheral blood, taken on day 0 of AZD1222 vaccination. CDR3 DNA: TGTGCCACCCCCAAAAGGCGCAGGCTACGTTACACTGAAGCTTTCTTT. This codes for CATPKRRRLRYTEAFF.